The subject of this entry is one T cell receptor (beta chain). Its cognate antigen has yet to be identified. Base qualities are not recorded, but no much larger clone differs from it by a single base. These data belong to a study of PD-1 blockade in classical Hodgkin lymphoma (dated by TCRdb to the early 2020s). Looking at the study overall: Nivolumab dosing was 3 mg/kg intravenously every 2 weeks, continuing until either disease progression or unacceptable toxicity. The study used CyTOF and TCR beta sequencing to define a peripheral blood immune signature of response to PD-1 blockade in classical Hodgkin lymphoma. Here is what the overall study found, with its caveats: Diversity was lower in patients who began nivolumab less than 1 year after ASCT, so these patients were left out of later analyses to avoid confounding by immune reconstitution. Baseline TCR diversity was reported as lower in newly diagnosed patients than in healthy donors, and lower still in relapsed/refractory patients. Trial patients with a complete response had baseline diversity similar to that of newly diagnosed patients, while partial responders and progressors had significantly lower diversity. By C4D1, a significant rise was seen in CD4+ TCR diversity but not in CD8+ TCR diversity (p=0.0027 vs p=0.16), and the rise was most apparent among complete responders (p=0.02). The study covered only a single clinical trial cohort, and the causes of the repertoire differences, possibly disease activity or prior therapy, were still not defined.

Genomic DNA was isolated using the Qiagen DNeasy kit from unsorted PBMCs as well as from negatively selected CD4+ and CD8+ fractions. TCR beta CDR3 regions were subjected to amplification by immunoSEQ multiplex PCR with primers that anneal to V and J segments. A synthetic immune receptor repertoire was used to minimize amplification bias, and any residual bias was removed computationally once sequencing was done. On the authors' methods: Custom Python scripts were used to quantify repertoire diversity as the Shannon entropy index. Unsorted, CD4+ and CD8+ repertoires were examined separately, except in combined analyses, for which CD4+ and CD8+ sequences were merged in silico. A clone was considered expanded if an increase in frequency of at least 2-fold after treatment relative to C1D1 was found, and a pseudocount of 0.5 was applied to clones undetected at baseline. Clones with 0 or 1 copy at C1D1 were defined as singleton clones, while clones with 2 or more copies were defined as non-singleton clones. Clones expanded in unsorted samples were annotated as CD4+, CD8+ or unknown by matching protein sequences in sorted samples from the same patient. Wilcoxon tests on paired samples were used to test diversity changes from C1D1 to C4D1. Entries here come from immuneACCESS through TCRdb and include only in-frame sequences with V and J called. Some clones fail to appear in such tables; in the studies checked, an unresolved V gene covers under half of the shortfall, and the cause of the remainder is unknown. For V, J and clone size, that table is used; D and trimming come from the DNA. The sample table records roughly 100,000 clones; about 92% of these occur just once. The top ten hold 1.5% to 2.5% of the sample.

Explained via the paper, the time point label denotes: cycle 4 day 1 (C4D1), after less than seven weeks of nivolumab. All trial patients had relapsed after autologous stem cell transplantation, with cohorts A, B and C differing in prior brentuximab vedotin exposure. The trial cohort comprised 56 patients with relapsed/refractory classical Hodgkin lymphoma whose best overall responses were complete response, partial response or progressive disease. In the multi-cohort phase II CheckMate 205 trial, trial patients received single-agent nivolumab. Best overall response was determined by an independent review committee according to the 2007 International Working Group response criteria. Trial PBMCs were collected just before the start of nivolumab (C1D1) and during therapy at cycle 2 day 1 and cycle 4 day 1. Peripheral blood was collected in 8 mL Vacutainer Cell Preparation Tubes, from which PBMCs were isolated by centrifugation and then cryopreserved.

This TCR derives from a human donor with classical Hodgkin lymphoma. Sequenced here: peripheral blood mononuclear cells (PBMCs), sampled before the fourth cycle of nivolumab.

For the CDR3, the sequence is CASSLRQLRTDTQYF. The DNA is as follows: TGTGCCAGCAGTCTTAGACAACTCCGCACAGATACGCAGTATTTT. The rearrangement combines TRBV6-5 with TRBJ2-3; no D gene is confidently identified. The CDR3, from cysteine to phenylalanine, totals 15 residues. Only the CDR3 DNA stays, 45 bases, in frame from base 1. V is cut by 5 bases and J by 1 base, and the space between the germline ends is 13 bases. The germline V gene supplies CDR1 MNHEY and CDR2 SVGAGI.